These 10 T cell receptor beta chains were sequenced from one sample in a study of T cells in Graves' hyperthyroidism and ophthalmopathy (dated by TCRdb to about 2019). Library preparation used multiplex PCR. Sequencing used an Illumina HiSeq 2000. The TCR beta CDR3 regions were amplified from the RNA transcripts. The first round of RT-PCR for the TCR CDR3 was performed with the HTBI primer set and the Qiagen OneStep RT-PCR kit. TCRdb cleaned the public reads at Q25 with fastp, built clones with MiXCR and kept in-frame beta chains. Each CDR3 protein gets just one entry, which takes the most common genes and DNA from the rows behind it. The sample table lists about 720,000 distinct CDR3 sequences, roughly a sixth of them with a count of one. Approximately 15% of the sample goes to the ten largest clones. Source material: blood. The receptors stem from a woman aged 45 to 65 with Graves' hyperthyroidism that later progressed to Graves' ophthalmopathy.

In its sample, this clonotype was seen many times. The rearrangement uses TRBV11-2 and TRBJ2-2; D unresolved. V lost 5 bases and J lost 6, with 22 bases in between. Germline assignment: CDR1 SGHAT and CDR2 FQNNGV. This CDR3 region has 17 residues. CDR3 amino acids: CASSAMRTKLNPGELFF. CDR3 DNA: TGTGCCAGCAGCGCAATGCGGACCAAGCTAAACCCCGGGGAGCTGTTTTTT.

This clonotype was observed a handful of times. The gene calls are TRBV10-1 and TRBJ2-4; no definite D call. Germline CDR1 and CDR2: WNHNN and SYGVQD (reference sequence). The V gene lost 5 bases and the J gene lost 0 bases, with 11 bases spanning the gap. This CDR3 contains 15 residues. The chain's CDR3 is CASSSNGLAKNIQYF. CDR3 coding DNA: TGCGCCAGCAGTTCAAACGGGCTAGCCAAAAACATTCAGTACTTC.

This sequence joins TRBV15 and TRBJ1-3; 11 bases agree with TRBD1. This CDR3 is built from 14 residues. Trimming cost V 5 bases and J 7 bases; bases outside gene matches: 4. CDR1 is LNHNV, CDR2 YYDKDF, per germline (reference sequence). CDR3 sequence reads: CATSRDRGRNTIYF. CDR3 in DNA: TGTGCCACCAGCCGGGACAGGGGGAGGAACACCATATATTTT. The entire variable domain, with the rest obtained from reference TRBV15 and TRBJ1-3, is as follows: DAMVIQNPRYQVTQFGKPVTLSCSQTLNHNVMYWYQQKSSQAPKLLFHYYDKDFNNEADTPDNFQSRRPNTSFCFLDIRSPGLGDTAMYLCATSRDRGRNTIYFGEGSWLTVV.

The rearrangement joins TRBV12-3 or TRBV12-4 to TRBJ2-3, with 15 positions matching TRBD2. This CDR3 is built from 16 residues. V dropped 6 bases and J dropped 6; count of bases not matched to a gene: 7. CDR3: CASSYRTSGGGDTQYF. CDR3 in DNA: TGTGCCAGCAGCTATCGGACTAGCGGGGGGGGGGATACGCAGTATTTT.

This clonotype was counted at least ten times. As DNA, the CDR3 is TGTGCCAGCAGCCAGAATGGACACCCTGACTACAATGAGCAGTTCTTC. It codes for CASSQNGHPDYNEQFF. This chain links TRBV3-1 with TRBJ2-1; TRBD1 is a possible D gene (5 bases). Trimming removed 3 bases at V and 3 bases at J, with 15 bases between. Germline V gene sequence: CDR1 LGHDT, CDR2 YNNKEL (reference sequence). CDR3 size: 16 residues.

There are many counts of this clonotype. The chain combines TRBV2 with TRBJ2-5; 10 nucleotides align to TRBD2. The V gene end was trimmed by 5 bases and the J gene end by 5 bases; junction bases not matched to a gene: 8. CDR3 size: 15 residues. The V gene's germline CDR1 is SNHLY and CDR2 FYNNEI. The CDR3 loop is CASSMSGGAEETQYF. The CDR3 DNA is TGTGCCAGCAGTATGAGCGGGGGGGCGGAGGAGACCCAGTACTTC. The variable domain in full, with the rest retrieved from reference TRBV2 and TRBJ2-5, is EPEVTQTPSHQVTQMGQEVILRCVPISNHLYFYWYRQILGQKVEFLVSFYNNEISEKSEIFDDQFSVERPDGSNFTLKIRSTKLEDSAMYFCASSMSGGAEETQYFGPGTRLLVL.

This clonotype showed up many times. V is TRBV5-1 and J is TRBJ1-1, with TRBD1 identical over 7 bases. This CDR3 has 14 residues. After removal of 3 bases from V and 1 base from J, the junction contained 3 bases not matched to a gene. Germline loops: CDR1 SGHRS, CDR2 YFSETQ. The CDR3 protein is CASSSGTENTEAFF. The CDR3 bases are TGCGCCAGCAGCTCGGGGACAGAGAACACTGAAGCTTTCTTT.

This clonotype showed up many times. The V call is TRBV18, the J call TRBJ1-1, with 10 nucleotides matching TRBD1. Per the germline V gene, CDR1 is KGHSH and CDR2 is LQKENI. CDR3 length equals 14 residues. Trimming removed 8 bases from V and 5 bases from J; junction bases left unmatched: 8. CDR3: CASTLDRGQTEAFF. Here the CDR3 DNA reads TGTGCCAGCACACTCGACAGGGGGCAAACTGAAGCTTTCTTT.

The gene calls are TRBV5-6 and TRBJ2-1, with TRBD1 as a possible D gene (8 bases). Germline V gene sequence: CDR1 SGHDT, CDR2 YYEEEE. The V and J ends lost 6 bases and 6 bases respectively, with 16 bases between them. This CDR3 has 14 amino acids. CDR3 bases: TGTGCCAGCACATGGGGGGGACAGGTCAATGAGCAGTTCTTC. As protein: CASTWGGQVNEQFF.

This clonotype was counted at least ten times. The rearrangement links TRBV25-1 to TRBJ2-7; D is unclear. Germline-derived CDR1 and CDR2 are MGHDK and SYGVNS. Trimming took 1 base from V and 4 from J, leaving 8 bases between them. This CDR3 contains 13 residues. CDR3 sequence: CASSESEDYEQYF. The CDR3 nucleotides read TGTGCCAGCAGTGAATCTGAGGATTACGAGCAGTACTTC.